This TCR beta chain derives from a study of somatic mutations in cytotoxic T cells in rheumatoid arthritis. Background on the study: A roughly 30 ml EDTA sample of patient blood was drawn right after diagnosis, before any treatment. Several of the V beta antibody-stained T-cell populations were flow-sorted at nearly 100% purity; V beta1+ cells were among them and were sequenced for TCRB. Study findings and constraints: It was in rheumatoid arthritis patients, but not in healthy controls, that CD8+ clonality increased with age.

Authors' processing steps: When patient CD8+ clones larger than 1% were compared with published virus-specific TCRB sequences, few matched. Sequenced by immunoSEQ multiplex PCR; TCRdb stores in-frame clones only, minus some. The D gene and trimming were derived from the DNA, and the V and J assignments and clone size from that table. The sample lists tens of thousands of clones, around 86% occurring once. Regarding this clone: Its antigen remains unknown.

This CDR3 region has 15 residues. Germline assignment: CDR1 GTSNPN and CDR2 SVGIG (reference sequence). Trimming removed 0 bases from V and 4 bases from J, with 12 bases in between. This clonotype originated in an adult with rheumatoid arthritis. The J gene is TRBJ1-4, the V gene TRBV30; TRBD1 is a possible D gene (5 bases). Sequencing was carried out using CD8+ T cells sorted from blood. The CDR3 nucleotides read TGTGCCTGGAGTGTACAGGCTGTCGTTAATGAAAAACTGTTTTTT. Amino acid sequence: CAWSVQAVVNEKLFF.